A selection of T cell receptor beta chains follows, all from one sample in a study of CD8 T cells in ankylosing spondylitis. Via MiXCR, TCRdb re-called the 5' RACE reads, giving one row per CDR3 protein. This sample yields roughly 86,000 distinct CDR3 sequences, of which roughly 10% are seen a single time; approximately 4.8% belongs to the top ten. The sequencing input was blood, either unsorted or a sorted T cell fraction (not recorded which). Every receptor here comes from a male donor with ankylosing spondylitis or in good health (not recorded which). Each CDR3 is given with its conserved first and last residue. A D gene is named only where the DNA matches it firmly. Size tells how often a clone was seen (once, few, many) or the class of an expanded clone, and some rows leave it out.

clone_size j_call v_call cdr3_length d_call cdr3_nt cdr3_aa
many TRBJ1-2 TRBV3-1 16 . TGTGCCAGCAGCCAAGTCGGGTCGGATTTCGACTATGGCTACACCTTC CASSQVGSDFDYGYTF
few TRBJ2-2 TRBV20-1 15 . TGCAGTGCTATATTGCGGGGCCCGAACACCGGGGAGCTGTTTTTT CSAILRGPNTGELFF
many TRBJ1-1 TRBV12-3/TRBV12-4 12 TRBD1 TGTGCCAGCAGTTCCAGGACAGGGGGCGCTTTCTTT CASSSRTGGAFF
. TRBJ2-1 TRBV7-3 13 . TGTGCCAGCAGCATGAGCTCCTACAATGAGCAGTTCTTC CASSMSSYNEQFF
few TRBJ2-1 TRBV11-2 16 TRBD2 TGTGCCAGCAGCTTCGCCAGCGGGGGGGCGGGTAATGAGCAGTTCTTC CASSFASGGAGNEQFF
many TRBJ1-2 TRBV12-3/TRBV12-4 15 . TGTGCCAGCAGTTTAAGCGTGTTGGCAAACTATGGCTACACCTTC CASSLSVLANYGYTF
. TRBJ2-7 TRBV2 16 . TGTGCCAGCAGTGAAATGACAAAAGTCATCTCCTACGAGCAGTACTTC CASSEMTKVISYEQYF
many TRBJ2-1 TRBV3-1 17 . TGTGCCAGCAGCCCCCGCCTGCTCGGGGGGCCATACAATGAGCAGTTCTTC CASSPRLLGGPYNEQFF
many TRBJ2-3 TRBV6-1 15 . TGTGCCAGCAGTGAACCGGGCGTGAGCACAGATACGCAGTATTTT CASSEPGVSTDTQYF
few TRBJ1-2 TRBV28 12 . TGTGCCAGCAGTTCGGACAAGTATGGCTACACCTTC CASSSDKYGYTF
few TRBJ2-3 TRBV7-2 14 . TGTGCCAGCAGCTTTGCAGGCCGCACAGATACGCAGTATTTT CASSFAGRTDTQYF
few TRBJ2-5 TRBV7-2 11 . TGTGCCAGCAGCTTAGGGAGGACCCAGTACTTC CASSLGRTQYF
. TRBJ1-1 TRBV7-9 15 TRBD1 TGTGCCAGCAACTCACAGGGGGGCATGAACACTGAAGCTTTCTTT CASNSQGGMNTEAFF
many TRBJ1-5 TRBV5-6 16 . TGTGCCAGCAGCTCGCAGACGGGGACTAGCAATCAGCCCCAGCATTTT CASSSQTGTSNQPQHF
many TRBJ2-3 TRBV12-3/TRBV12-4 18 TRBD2 TGTGCCAGCAGCTCTAACAGTAAACTAGCGGGGGGCACAGATACGCAGTATTTT CASSSNSKLAGGTDTQYF
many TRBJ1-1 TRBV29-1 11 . TGCAGCGTTGATATGGGCACTGAAGCTTTCTTT CSVDMGTEAFF
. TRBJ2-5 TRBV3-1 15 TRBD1 TGTGCCAGCAGCCAACACTCAGGGGGCTGGAAGACCCAGTACTTC CASSQHSGGWKTQYF
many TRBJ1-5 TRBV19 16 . TGTGCCAGTAGTATGCCCGGTAGGGCAGGCAATCAGCCCCAGCATTTT CASSMPGRAGNQPQHF
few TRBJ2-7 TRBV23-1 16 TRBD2 TGCGCCAGCAGTCAATCGATAAGCGGGGGAACCTACGAGCAGTACTTC CASSQSISGGTYEQYF
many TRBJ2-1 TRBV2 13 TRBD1 TGTGCCAGCACCGGGACAGCGAACAATGAGCAGTTCTTC CASTGTANNEQFF
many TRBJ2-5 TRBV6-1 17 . TGTGCCAGCAGTGCCCCTCGGTCAGCTTGGCCGGGGGAGACCCAGTACTTC CASSAPRSAWPGETQYF
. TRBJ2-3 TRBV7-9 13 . TGTGCCAGACAGGGTCCAAGCACAGATACGCAGTATTTT CARQGPSTDTQYF
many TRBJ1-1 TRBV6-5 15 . TGTGCCAGCAGTTACTCGGGAATGGCGGGCACTGAAGCTTTCTTT CASSYSGMAGTEAFF
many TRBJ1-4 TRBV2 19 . TGTGCCAGCAGTGAGGAAGGGGACGGAGTCATTCCAACTAATGAAAAACTGTTTTTT CASSEEGDGVIPTNEKLFF
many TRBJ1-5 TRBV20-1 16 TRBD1 TGCAGTGCTAGAGATCCTGGACAGGGCCCTGAATCGCCCCAGCATTTT CSARDPGQGPESPQHF
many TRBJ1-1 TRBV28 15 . TGTGCCAGCTCGAAGTATGGACGGCGAACAGGTGAAGCTTTCTTT CASSKYGRRTGEAFF
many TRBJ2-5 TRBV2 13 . TGTGCCAGCAGTCGCAATATCGGAGAGACCCAGTACTTC CASSRNIGETQYF
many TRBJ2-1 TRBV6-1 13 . TGTGCCAGCAGTCCGGCCTCCTACAATGAGCAGTTCTTC CASSPASYNEQFF
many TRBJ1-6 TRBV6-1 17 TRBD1 TGTGCCAGCACTCACGGCACCTCCGGGACAGGTTATTCACCCCTCCACTTT CASTHGTSGTGYSPLHF
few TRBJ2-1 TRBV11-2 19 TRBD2 TGTGCCAGCAGTCTAGACCGGACTAGCGGGGGGATATACTACAATGAGCAGTTCTTC CASSLDRTSGGIYYNEQFF
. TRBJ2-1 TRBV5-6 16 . TGTGCCAGCGCCTCGGACAGACTTTTCTCCTACAATGAGCAGTTCTTC CASASDRLFSYNEQFF
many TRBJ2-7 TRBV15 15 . TGTGCCACCAGCAGAGATCGAGGGGGTCTCTACGAGCAGTACTTC CATSRDRGGLYEQYF
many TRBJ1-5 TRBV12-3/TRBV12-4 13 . TGTGCCAGCAGTATCACAGGGTCCCAGCCCCAGCATTTT CASSITGSQPQHF
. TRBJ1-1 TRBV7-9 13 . TGTGCCAGCAGGCCTGTTGTGGGGACTGAAGCTTTCTTT CASRPVVGTEAFF
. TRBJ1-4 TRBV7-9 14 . TGTGCCAGCAGCTCATTCAGGGTTGAGGAAAAACTGTTTTTT CASSSFRVEEKLFF
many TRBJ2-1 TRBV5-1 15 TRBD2 TGCGCCAGCGGATTGACTAGCGGGGTTGGCCATGAGCAGTTCTTC CASGLTSGVGHEQFF
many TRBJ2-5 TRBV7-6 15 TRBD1 TGTGCCAGCAGCGACTCCGGGACAGGGTTAGAGACCCAGTACTTC CASSDSGTGLETQYF
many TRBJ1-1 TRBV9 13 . TGTGCCAGCGGTCGGGCCCCGGATACTGAAGCTTTCTTT CASGRAPDTEAFF
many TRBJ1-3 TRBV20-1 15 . TGCAGTGCTAGAGACGGTCAGCGATCTGGAAACACCATATATTTT CSARDGQRSGNTIYF
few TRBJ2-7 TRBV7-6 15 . TGTGCCAGCAGCCCCTTACAGGGCTCCCGCCGGGAGCAGTACTTC CASSPLQGSRREQYF
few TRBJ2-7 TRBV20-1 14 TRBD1 TGCAGTGCTCCTTCGGGACAGGGTCCCTACGAGCAGTACTTC CSAPSGQGPYEQYF
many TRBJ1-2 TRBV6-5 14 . TGTGCCAGCAGTTCGCAGGGGTATAACTATGGCTACACCTTC CASSSQGYNYGYTF
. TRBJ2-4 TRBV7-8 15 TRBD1 TGTGCCAGCAGCTTTGAGAACCGGGACAGAGACATTCAGTACTTC CASSFENRDRDIQYF
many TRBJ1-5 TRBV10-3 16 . TGTGCCATCAGTGAGACACTCATTGCGGGCAATCAGCCCCAGCATTTT CAISETLIAGNQPQHF
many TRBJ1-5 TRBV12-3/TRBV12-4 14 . TGTGCCAGCAGTTTGGGCCTGGGGGTGCAGCCCCAGCATTTT CASSLGLGVQPQHF
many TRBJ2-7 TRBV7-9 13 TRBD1 TGTGCCAGCAGCCGCCGGGACAGGGCCGAGCAGTACTTC CASSRRDRAEQYF
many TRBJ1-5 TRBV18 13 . TGTGCCAGCCTGGGGGACCAGGGTCAGCCCCAGCATTTT CASLGDQGQPQHF
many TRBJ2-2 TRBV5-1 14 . TGCGCCAGCAAGTCCGGAAGAAACACCGGGGAGCTGTTTTTT CASKSGRNTGELFF
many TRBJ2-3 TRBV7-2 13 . TGTGCCAGCAGCTTTTCCATCACAGATACGCAGTATTTT CASSFSITDTQYF
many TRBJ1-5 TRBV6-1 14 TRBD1 TGTGCCAGCACGACAGGGCTCTCGAATCAGCCCCAGCATTTT CASTTGLSNQPQHF
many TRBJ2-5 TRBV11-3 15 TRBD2 TGTGCCAGCAGCTCCGGACTAGCCCCTCAAGAGACCCAGTACTTC CASSSGLAPQETQYF